This T cell receptor beta chain was captured by sequencing in a study of blood T cell repertoires in COVID-19. The wider study: Samples came from the United States, Italy and Spain, spanning acute and convalescent COVID-19. From T cells, B-cell-depleted T cells, or PBMCs came the material, which was cDNA or gDNA.

Seattle's enrolled individuals joined amid active infection and were then monitored longitudinally. V lost 6 bases and J lost 4, with 19 bases in between. CDR1 is SGHAT, CDR2 FQNNGV, per germline. This CDR3 has 16 residues. Authors' analysis steps: It was from reference gene primer amplification that nucleated cell counts were estimated. Here immunoSEQ multiplex PCR was the method, and the copy in TCRdb shows in-frame clones only, minus some. V, J and clone size reflect that table, while D and trimming were determined from the DNA. The sample consists of about 150,000 clones, more than 75% of them appearing once.

Source material: peripheral blood. This TCR was recovered from a man between 60 and 70 years old with COVID-19, enrolled during active disease. This chain uses TRBV11-2 with TRBJ2-1; D possibly corresponds to TRBD2 (6 bases). CDR3 region: CASSSRSLARYNEQFF. The CDR3 DNA reads as TGTGCCAGCAGTTCAAGATCACTAGCTAGATACAATGAGCAGTTCTTC.